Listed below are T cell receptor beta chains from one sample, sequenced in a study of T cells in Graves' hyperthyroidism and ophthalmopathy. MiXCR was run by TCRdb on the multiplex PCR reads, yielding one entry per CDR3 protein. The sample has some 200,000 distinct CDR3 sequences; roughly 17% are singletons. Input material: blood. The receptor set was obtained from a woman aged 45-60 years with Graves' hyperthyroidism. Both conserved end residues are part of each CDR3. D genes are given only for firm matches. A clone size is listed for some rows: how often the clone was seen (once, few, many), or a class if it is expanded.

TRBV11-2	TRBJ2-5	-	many	TGTGCCAGCAGCTTAGCCCCTGAGACCCAGTACTTC	CASSLAPETQYF
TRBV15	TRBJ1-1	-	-	TGTGCCACCAGACAATTCACCTCGGGGGTAATGAACACTGAAGCTTTCTTT	CATRQFTSGVMNTEAFF
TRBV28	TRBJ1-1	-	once	TGTGCCAGCAGTTTAATAGCGGACACTGAAGCTTTCTTT	CASSLIADTEAFF
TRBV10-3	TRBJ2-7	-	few	TGTGCCATCAGTGAGTCGACTTCTCACGAGCAGTACTTC	CAISESTSHEQYF
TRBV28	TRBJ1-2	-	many	TGTGCCAGCAGTTTATTAGGGGACGGCTATGGCTACACCTTC	CASSLLGDGYGYTF
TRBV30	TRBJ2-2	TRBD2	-	TGTGCCTGCCTGGGACTAGCGGGAGGGAACACCGGGGAGCTGTTTTTT	CACLGLAGGNTGELFF
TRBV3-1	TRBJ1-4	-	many	TGTGCCAGCAGCCAAGATCCAGGGCGAAGGGAAAAACTGTTTTTT	CASSQDPGRREKLFF
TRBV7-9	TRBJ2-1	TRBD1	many	TGTGCCAGCAGCTTCACGGACAGGGGGGTCGAGCAGTTCTTC	CASSFTDRGVEQFF
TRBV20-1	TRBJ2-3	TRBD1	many	TGCAGTGCGGGGGGACAGGGGGCGAGCACAGATACGCAGTATTTT	CSAGGQGASTDTQYF
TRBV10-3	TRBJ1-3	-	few	TGTGCCATCAGCGCCCCGGAGGTGGGACGCTCTGGAAACACCATATATTTT	CAISAPEVGRSGNTIYF
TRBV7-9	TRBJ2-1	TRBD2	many	TGTGCCAGCGGGACTAGCGGGGACGAGCAGTTCTTC	CASGTSGDEQFF
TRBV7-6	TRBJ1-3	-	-	TGTGCCAGCAGCTTAGGACCAGGGACGACGGACACCATATATTTT	CASSLGPGTTDTIYF
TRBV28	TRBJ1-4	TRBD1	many	TGTGCCAGCAGTACTTCCGGGACAGGGGGTGAAAAACTGTTTTTT	CASSTSGTGGEKLFF
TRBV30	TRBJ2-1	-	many	TGTGCCTGGAGTAACCCGAGCGGCGGGACCTATTACAATGAGCAGTTCTTC	CAWSNPSGGTYYNEQFF
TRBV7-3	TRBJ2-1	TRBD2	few	TGTGCCAGCAGCTTAACAGCGGGGGCTAGCGGCGCCAATGAGCAGTTCTTC	CASSLTAGASGANEQFF
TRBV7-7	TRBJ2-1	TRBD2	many	TGTGCTAGCAGCTTAGACCCTAGCGGGGCGCCAAGGGGTGAGCAGTTCTTC	CASSLDPSGAPRGEQFF
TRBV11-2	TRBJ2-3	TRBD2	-	TGTGCCAGCAGCTCCTGGGGGAGGGCCGATACGCAGTATTTT	CASSSWGRADTQYF
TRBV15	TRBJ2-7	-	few	TGTGCCACCAGCAGAGATTCGTCGCGAGACTACGAGCAGTACTTC	CATSRDSSRDYEQYF
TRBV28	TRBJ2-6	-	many	TGTGCCAGCAGTTTTCGAACGGAAGAGGCTGGGGCCAACGTCCTGACTTTC	CASSFRTEEAGANVLTF
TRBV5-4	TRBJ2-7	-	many	TGTGCCAGCAGCATCGGCAGTGGTGAGGTCTACGAGCAGTACTTC	CASSIGSGEVYEQYF
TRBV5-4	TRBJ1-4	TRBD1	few	TGTGCCAGCAGCTTGGATGTGACAGGGAGCGGAAAACTGTTTTTT	CASSLDVTGSGKLFF
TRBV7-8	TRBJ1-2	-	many	TGTGCCAGCAGCTTAGGGGGAGGAGGACGGGGCTACACCTTC	CASSLGGGGRGYTF
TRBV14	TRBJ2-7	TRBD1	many	TGTGCCAGCAGCCGGGACAGCTTCTACGAGCAGTACTTC	CASSRDSFYEQYF
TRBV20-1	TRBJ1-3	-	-	TGCAGTGCTAGAGAACGGAGGGCTGGAAACACCATATATTTT	CSARERRAGNTIYF
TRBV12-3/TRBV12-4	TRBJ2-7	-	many	TGTGCCAGCAGCATAGGACTATACGAGCAGTACTTC	CASSIGLYEQYF
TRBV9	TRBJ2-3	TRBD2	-	TGTGCCAGCAGCGCAACAACAACTAGCGGGTCTGTTTCAGATACGCAGTATTTT	CASSATTTSGSVSDTQYF
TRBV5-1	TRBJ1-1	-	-	TGCGCCAGCAGCTTGATCACCGGTGAAGCTTTCTTT	CASSLITGEAFF
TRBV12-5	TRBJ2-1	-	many	TGTGCTAGTGGTTTGGACCGTCTAGCGTACAATGAGCAGTTCTTC	CASGLDRLAYNEQFF
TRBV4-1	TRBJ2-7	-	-	TGCGCCAGCAGCCAACCAGGGACCAGCCGTCACTACGAGCAGTACTTC	CASSQPGTSRHYEQYF
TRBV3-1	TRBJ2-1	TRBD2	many	TGTGCCAGCAGCCCCGCGGGAGGGCGGGTGAATGAGCAGTTCTTC	CASSPAGGRVNEQFF
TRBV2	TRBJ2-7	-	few	TGTGCCAGCACTATGCAGGCGCGCCACTACGAGCAGTACTTC	CASTMQARHYEQYF
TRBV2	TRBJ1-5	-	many	TGTGCCAGCAGTACTGACAGGAGGAATCAGCCCCAGCATTTT	CASSTDRRNQPQHF
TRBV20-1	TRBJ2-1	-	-	TGCAGTGCTAGAGATCGTGGGGGTCGCTCCTACAATGAGCAGTTCTTC	CSARDRGGRSYNEQFF
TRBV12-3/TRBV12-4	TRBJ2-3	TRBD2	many	TGTGCCAGCAGTTTACGACTAGCGGGAGGGAGCACAGATACGCAGTATTTT	CASSLRLAGGSTDTQYF
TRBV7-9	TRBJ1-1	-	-	TGTGCCAGCAGCCCTCACGGGGGGAACACTGAAGCTTTCTTT	CASSPHGGNTEAFF
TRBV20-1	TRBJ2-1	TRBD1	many	TGCAGTGCTAGGGGACAGGCCTCCCCAAATGAGCAGTTCTTC	CSARGQASPNEQFF
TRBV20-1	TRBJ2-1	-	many	TGCAGTGCTAGACGTCCAGGACCTACTAATGAGCAGTTCTTC	CSARRPGPTNEQFF
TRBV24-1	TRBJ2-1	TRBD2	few	TGTGCCAGCAGTTCCCCTAGCGGGGGCTCCTACAATGAGCAGTTCTTC	CASSSPSGGSYNEQFF
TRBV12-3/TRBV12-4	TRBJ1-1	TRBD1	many	TGTGCCAGCAGTCACCCCAGGGGGCTTGAGACTGAAGCTTTCTTT	CASSHPRGLETEAFF
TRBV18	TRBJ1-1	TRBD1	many	TGTGCCAGCTCACCAGGGACAGGGAGCATGAACACTGAAGCTTTCTTT	CASSPGTGSMNTEAFF
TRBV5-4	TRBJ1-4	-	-	TGTGCCAGCAGCCCTGTGGGGGGCGAGAATGAAAAACTGTTTTTT	CASSPVGGENEKLFF
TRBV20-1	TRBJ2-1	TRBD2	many	TGCAGTCCTCGGGGGGCTAGCGGGAGAATTGAGCAGTTCTTC	CSPRGASGRIEQFF
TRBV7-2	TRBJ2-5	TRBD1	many	TGTGCCAGCAGCCAACAGGGGTTGGAGACCCAGTACTTC	CASSQQGLETQYF
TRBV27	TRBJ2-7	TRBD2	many	TGTGCCAGCAGTTCAGCGGGAGTTACCTCCTACGAGCAGTACTTC	CASSSAGVTSYEQYF
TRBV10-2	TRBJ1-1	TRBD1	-	TGCGCCAGCAGCGGGCAGGGGGCTGGGAACACTGAAGCTTTCTTT	CASSGQGAGNTEAFF
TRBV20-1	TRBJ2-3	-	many	TGCAGTGCTAGAGGACCCCGGGACAGCGGGTATGGTGTGAGGTCTGCAGATACGCAGTATTTT	CSARGPRDSGYGVRSADTQYF
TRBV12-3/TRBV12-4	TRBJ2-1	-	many	TGTGCCAGCAGTTTTCCAGTAGGGAATGAGCAGTTCTTC	CASSFPVGNEQFF
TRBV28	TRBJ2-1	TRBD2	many	TGTGCCAGCAGCGACAGCGGGAGGTCCTACAATGAGCAGTTCTTC	CASSDSGRSYNEQFF
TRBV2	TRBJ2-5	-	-	TGTGCCAGGGCGGGGGAGACCCAGTACTTC	CARAGETQYF
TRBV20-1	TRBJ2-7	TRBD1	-	TGCAGTGCTAGAGCGGACAGGGTGAGCTACGAGCAGTACTTC	CSARADRVSYEQYF
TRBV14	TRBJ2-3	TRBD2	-	TGTGCCAGCAGCCCCGGGACTAGTTGGGCAGATACGCAGTATTTT	CASSPGTSWADTQYF
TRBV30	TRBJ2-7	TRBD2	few	TGTGCCTGGGGGACTAGCGGCTACGAGCAGTACTTC	CAWGTSGYEQYF
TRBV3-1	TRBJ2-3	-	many	TGTGCCAGCAGCCCAAGGAGGGCAGATACGCAGTATTTT	CASSPRRADTQYF
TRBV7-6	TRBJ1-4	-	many	TGTGCCAGCAGCTCCAACGTGGCAGGGGCGGAAAAACTGTTTTTT	CASSSNVAGAEKLFF
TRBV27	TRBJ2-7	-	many	TGTGCCAGCAGTGAATTGGGAGCCTCCTACGAGCAGTACTTC	CASSELGASYEQYF
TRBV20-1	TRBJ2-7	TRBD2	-	TGCAGTGCTCCCCCCTCTCTGACTAGCGGGAGCGAGCAGTACTTC	CSAPPSLTSGSEQYF
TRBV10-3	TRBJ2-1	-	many	TGTGCCATCAGCCGACAGTCCTACAATGAGCAGTTCTTC	CAISRQSYNEQFF
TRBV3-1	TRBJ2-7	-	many	TGTGCCAGCAGCCAGGGATCCTACGAGCAGTACTTC	CASSQGSYEQYF
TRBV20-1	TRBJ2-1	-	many	TGCAGTGCTAGAGTGGGAGAAGGAGCCGATGAGCAGTTCTTC	CSARVGEGADEQFF
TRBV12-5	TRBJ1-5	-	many	TGTGCTAGTGGTTTGGTACTTATGAATGAATATAGCAATCAGCCCCAGCATTTT	CASGLVLMNEYSNQPQHF